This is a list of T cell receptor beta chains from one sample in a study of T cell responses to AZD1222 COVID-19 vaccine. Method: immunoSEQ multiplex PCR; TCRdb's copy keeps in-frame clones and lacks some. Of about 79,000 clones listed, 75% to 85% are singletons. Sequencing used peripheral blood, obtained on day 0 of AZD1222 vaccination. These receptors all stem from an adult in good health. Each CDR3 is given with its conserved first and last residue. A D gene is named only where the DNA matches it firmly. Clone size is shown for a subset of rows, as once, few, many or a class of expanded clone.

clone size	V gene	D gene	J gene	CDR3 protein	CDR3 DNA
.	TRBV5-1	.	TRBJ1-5	CASSLGEGSSQPQHF	TGCGCCAGCAGCTTGGGAGAGGGTTCAAGTCAGCCCCAGCATTTT
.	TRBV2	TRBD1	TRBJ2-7	CASSRDRSYEQYF	TGTGCCAGCAGTCGGGACAGGTCCTACGAGCAGTACTTC
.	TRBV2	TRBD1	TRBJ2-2	CASRGQGLDTGELFF	TGTGCCAGCAGGGGACAGGGGTTGGACACCGGGGAGCTGTTTTTT
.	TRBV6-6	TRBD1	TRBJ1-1	CASSWAGQDAEAFF	TGTGCCAGCAGTTGGGCGGGACAGGATGCTGAAGCTTTCTTT
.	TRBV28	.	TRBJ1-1	CASSLSGSGNTEAFF	TGTGCCAGCAGTTTAAGTGGGTCAGGGAACACTGAAGCTTTCTTT
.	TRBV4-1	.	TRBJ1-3	CASSRDGTIYF	TGCGCCAGCAGCCGGGATGGCACCATATATTTT
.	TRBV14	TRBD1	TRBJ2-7	CASSQGRTGLYF	TGTGCCAGCAGCCAAGGAAGGACAGGGCTATACTTC
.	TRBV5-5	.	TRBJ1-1	CASSTTPEGTEAFF	TGTGCCAGCAGCACGACTCCCGAAGGCACTGAAGCTTTCTTT
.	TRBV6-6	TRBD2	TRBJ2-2	CASSSYRLASGGASTGELFF	TGTGCCAGCAGCTCTTACAGATTAGCTAGCGGGGGGGCAAGCACCGGGGAGCTGTTTTTT
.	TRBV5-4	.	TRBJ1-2	CASSSFFGYTF	TGTGCCAGCAGCTCCTTTTTCGGCTACACCTTC
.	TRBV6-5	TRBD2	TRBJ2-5	CASIRQGLQETQYF	TGTGCCAGCATCAGGCAGGGACTACAAGAGACCCAGTACTTC
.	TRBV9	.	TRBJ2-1	CASTPSAAYNEQFF	TGTGCCAGCACCCCGTCGGCGGCCTACAATGAGCAGTTCTTC
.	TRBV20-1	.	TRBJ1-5	CSASQGKVQPQHF	TGCAGTGCTAGTCAGGGGAAGGTGCAGCCCCAGCATTTT
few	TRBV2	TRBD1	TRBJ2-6	CARGQGSSGANVLTF	TGTGCCAGAGGACAGGGTAGCTCTGGGGCCAACGTCCTGACTTTC
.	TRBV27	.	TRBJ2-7	CASRPDSPYEQYF	TGTGCCAGCAGACCAGACAGTCCCTACGAGCAGTACTTC
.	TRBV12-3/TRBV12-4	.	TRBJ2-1	CASKTYNEQFF	TGTGCCAGCAAAACCTACAATGAGCAGTTCTTC
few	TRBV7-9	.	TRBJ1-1	CASSLSRLNTEAFF	TGTGCCAGCAGCTTAAGCCGGCTGAACACTGAAGCTTTCTTT
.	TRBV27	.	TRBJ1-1	CASRNTRRDTEAFF	TGTGCCAGCAGGAATACAAGGCGGGACACTGAAGCTTTCTTT
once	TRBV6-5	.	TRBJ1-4	CASSDLDLDEKLFF	TGTGCCAGCAGCGACCTAGATTTGGATGAAAAACTGTTTTTT